Each of the 28 T cell receptor beta chains below was sequenced from the same sample in a study of T cell repertoires in cytomegalovirus infection. TCRdb processed the reads anew with MiXCR; each CDR3 protein has one entry. The sample has around 100,000 distinct CDR3 sequences, roughly two fifths seen once. No antigen has been identified for these receptors. Material: CD8+ T cells from cultured PBMCs, obtained from culture after CMV antigen stimulation. The receptors here all came from a human donor in good health (CMV status not recorded). Some clones in this sample may be carry-over from other donors' samples.

There are many counts of this clonotype. The chain combines TRBV27 with TRBJ2-7, with TRBD2 identical over 7 bases. The CDR3 consists of 14 residues. Germline V gene sequence: CDR1 MNHEY, CDR2 SMNVEV (reference sequence). Trimming cost V 4 bases and J 5 bases; bases outside gene matches: 8. The CDR3 is CASSSGLNLNEQYF. The DNA for the CDR3 is TGTGCCAGCAGTTCGGGACTAAACTTGAACGAGCAGTACTTC.

This clonotype was picked up a small number of times. The chain employs TRBV7-6 and TRBJ2-7, with D perhaps matching TRBD2 (6 bases). Germline V lookup: CDR1 SGHVS, CDR2 FNYEAQ. Trimming pared 0 bases from V and 7 bases from J, leaving 13 bases between. This CDR3 has 14 amino acids. DNA of the CDR3: TGTGCCAGCAGCTTAGCTAGCGGCGAGGGTGAGCAGTACTTC. Protein product: CASSLASGEGEQYF. Full variable domain (remainder filled in from reference TRBV7-6 and TRBJ2-7): GAGVSQSPRYKVTKRGQDVALRCDPISGHVSLYWYRQALGQGPEFLTYFNYEAQQDKSGLPNDRFSAERPEGSISTLTIQRTEQRDSAMYRCASSLASGEGEQYFGPGTRLTVT.

The V call is TRBV7-3, the J call TRBJ1-3; D is unclear. Germline V gene sequence: CDR1 SGHTA, CDR2 FQGTGA. With 2 bases removed from V and 1 base from J, the gap between germline ends came to 12 bases. The CDR3 sequence is 16 residues long. The CDR3 DNA follows: TGTGCCAGCAGCTTATTCCCGGACCCTTCTGGAAACACCATATATTTT. It yields the protein CASSLFPDPSGNTIYF.

J is TRBJ2-1 and V is TRBV20-1, with TRBD2 matching over 13 bases. V lost 6 bases and J lost 0; bases outside the gene matches: 8. Germline V lookup: CDR1 DFQATT, CDR2 SNEGSKA (reference sequence). The CDR3 runs 17 residues. The CDR3 DNA follows: TGCAGTGCCGTAGGACTAGCGGGGGATCGCTCCTACAATGAGCAGTTCTTC. This sequence encodes CSAVGLAGDRSYNEQFF.

The chain carries TRBV9 and TRBJ1-1; 10 bases are shared with TRBD1. The J segment lost 3 bases and the V segment lost 4 bases, leaving 12 bases of the junction unmatched. Germline V gene data show CDR1 as SGDLS and CDR2 as YYNGEE. This CDR3 has 17 amino acids. CDR3 residues: CASSPAFGQGGDTEAFF. The CDR3 bases are TGTGCCAGCAGCCCAGCATTTGGACAGGGGGGGGACACTGAAGCTTTCTTT. The whole variable domain, remainder taken from reference TRBV9 and TRBJ1-1, is DSGVTQTPKHLITATGQRVTLRCSPRSGDLSVYWYQQSLDQGLQFLIQYYNGEERAKGNILERFSAQQFPDLHSELNLSSLELGDSALYFCASSPAFGQGGDTEAFFGQGTRLTVV.

The gene calls are TRBV14 and TRBJ2-2; a weak D match, TRBD1 (6 bases). This CDR3 is built from 14 residues. V was pared by 2 bases and J by 5 bases, with 9 bases between. The germline gives CDR1 SGHDN, CDR2 FVKESK. CDR3 nucleotides: TGTGCCAGCAGCCAAACAGGGTGGACCGGGGAGCTGTTTTTT. It is translated as CASSQTGWTGELFF. Together with reference TRBV14 and TRBJ2-2, the CDR3 gives the full variable domain: EAGVTQFPSHSVIEKGQTVTLRCDPISGHDNLYWYRRVMGKEIKFLLHFVKESKQDESGMPNNRFLAERTGGTYSTLKVQPAELEDSGVYFCASSQTGWTGELFFGEGSRLTVL.

This chain joins TRBV28 and TRBJ1-1; TRBD1 matches at 7 bases. Trimming at V came to 8 bases and at J to 6 bases, leaving 9 bases not matched to a gene. CDR3 length: 13 residues. The germline gives CDR1 MDHEN, CDR2 SYDVKM. The DNA of the CDR3 is TGTGCCAGCTCTCCCCTGGACAGGTCTGAAGCTTTCTTT. It yields the protein CASSPLDRSEAFF.

The rearrangement joins TRBV4-1 to TRBJ1-1; D is unclear. The germline CDR1 and CDR2 sequences are MGHRA and YSYEKL. The CDR3 loop spans 14 amino acids. Trimming pared 1 base from V and 8 bases from J, leaving 14 bases between. The CDR3 here is CASSQGAGPEEAFF. The CDR3 DNA reads as TGCGCCAGCAGCCAAGGAGCGGGTCCAGAGGAAGCTTTCTTT.

This clonotype showed up many times. The rearrangement joins TRBV6-1 to TRBJ2-7; D ambiguous. V was clipped by 5 bases and J by 4 bases, with 15 bases between them. The CDR3 runs to 14 residues. The germline gives CDR1 MNHNS, CDR2 SASEGT. CDR3 protein: CASSLPTPHYEQYF. CDR3 bases: TGTGCCAGCAGTCTCCCGACTCCCCATTACGAGCAGTACTTC.

This clonotype occurred a few times. V usage is TRBV7-2 and J usage is TRBJ2-3; TRBD2 might be the D (5 bases). The CDR3 spans 17 residues. V lost 5 bases to trimming and J lost 0 bases, with 18 bases between them. The germline V gene has CDR1 SGHTA and CDR2 FQGNSA. The CDR3 coding sequence is TGTGCCAGCAGCGTTTACGACTACTCCACTAGCACAGATACGCAGTATTTT. Translating gives CASSVYDYSTSTDTQYF. The full variable domain, rest sourced from reference TRBV7-2 and TRBJ2-3, is GAGVSQSPSNKVTEKGKDVELRCDPISGHTALYWYRQSLGQGLEFLIYFQGNSAPDKSGLPSDRFSAERTGGSVSTLTIQRTQQEDSAVYLCASSVYDYSTSTDTQYFGPGTRLTVL.

The rearrangement joins TRBV7-4 to TRBJ2-3; the D is unclear. V was pared by 2 bases and J by 2 bases, with 8 bases between. The V gene's germline CDR1 is SGHVT and CDR2 SQSDAQ. The CDR3 totals 14 residues. This CDR3 reads CASSLYLPTDTQYF. The CDR3, as DNA: TGTGCCAGCAGCTTATACCTCCCCACAGATACGCAGTATTTT.

This clonotype has ten or more counts. The rearrangement uses TRBV6-1 and TRBJ1-2, with a tentative D call TRBD1 (5 bases). Trimming pared 0 bases from V and 4 bases from J, leaving 9 bases between. Germline values: CDR1 MNHNS, CDR2 SASEGT. The CDR3 extends over 14 amino acids. The DNA of the CDR3 is TGTGCCAGCAGTGAAGCGCGGGGGTTCTATGGCTACACCTTC. Translation: CASSEARGFYGYTF.

J is TRBJ2-5 and V is TRBV7-6; 8 positions match TRBD1. This CDR3 has 16 amino acids. Germline assignment: CDR1 SGHVS and CDR2 FNYEAQ. J gave up 1 base and V 5 bases, and 9 bases lay outside the gene matches. The chain's CDR3 is CASSPPGQAFQETQYF. The CDR3 DNA reads TGTGCCAGCAGCCCGCCGGGACAGGCCTTCCAAGAGACCCAGTACTTC.

In this sample, this clonotype turned up many times. The chain uses TRBV7-2 and TRBJ2-3; TRBD2 matches at 10 bases. After removal of 4 bases from V and 2 bases from J, the junction contained 3 bases not matched to a gene. CDR1 SGHTA and CDR2 FQGNSA come from the germline V gene. This CDR3 region has 15 residues. The CDR3 DNA sequence: TGTGCCAGCAGCTCAAGCGGGGGGGCCACAGATACGCAGTATTTT. Its translation: CASSSSGGATDTQYF.

This chain links TRBV27 with TRBJ2-7; 12 nucleotides agree with TRBD1. The V gene's germline CDR1 is MNHEY and CDR2 SMNVEV (reference sequence). With 6 bases clipped from V and 2 bases from J, the junction kept 5 bases outside the gene matches. This CDR3 has 15 residues. CDR3 bases: TGTGCCAGCAGCCTCGGGACAGGGGGCACCTACGAGCAGTACTTC. Amino acids: CASSLGTGGTYEQYF.

This clonotype has only a few counts. In nucleotides, the CDR3 is TGTGCCAGCAGGACAACCCGGGGCTACTCCTACGAGCAGTACTTC. As protein: CASRTTRGYSYEQYF. This chain uses TRBV6-4 with TRBJ2-7, with D perhaps being TRBD1 or TRBD2 (5 bases each). CDR1 is MRHNA, CDR2 SNTAGT, per germline. The CDR3 is 15 residues long. V shed 6 bases and J shed 0 bases, with 15 bases lying between them.

The chain links TRBV6-1 to TRBJ2-1; D is undetermined. The germline V gene has CDR1 MNHNS and CDR2 SASEGT. V was shortened by 8 bases and J by 9 bases, with 8 bases between the two germline ends. The CDR3 spans 10 residues. CDR3 amino acids: CASWSVEQFF. In DNA form, the CDR3 reads TGTGCCAGCTGGAGCGTTGAGCAGTTCTTC.

This clonotype was observed a few times. The gene calls are TRBV7-9 and TRBJ2-3; TRBD2 agrees at 7 bases. This CDR3 is built from 15 residues. CDR1 is SEHNR and CDR2 is FQNEAQ in the germline V gene (reference sequence). V lost 1 base to trimming and J lost 6 bases; unmatched junction nucleotides: 7. The CDR3 loop is CASSLEGTIRDTQYF. In DNA form, the CDR3 reads TGTGCCAGCAGCTTAGAAGGGACTATTAGGGATACGCAGTATTTT. The whole variable domain, filled in from reference TRBV7-9 and TRBJ2-3, reads DTGVSQNPRHKITKRGQNVTFRCDPISEHNRLYWYRQTLGQGPEFLTYFQNEAQLEKSRLLSDRFSAERPKGSFSTLEIQRTEQGDSAMYLCASSLEGTIRDTQYFGPGTRLTVL.

The chain employs TRBV6-1 and TRBJ2-1; no clear D gene. CDR3 size: 14 residues. CDR1 and CDR2 (germline): MNHNS, SASEGT. V dropped 1 base and J dropped 4 bases, with 8 bases sitting between them. The CDR3 DNA is TGTGCCAGCAGTGAAGTCGTGGGTTACAATGAGCAGTTCTTC. Protein sequence: CASSEVVGYNEQFF.

V usage is TRBV29-1 and J usage is TRBJ1-2; TRBD1 matches at 7 bases. V lost 3 bases and J lost 4; bases outside the gene matches: 14. The V gene's germline CDR1 is SQVTM and CDR2 ANQGSEA. CDR3 length: 16 residues. The CDR3 loop reads CSVDGRDSRGVYGYTF. The CDR3 nucleotides are TGCAGCGTTGATGGACGGGACAGTAGGGGGGTCTATGGCTACACCTTC.

This clonotype was found a few times. This chain joins TRBV7-8 and TRBJ1-1; the match to TRBD1 covers 7 bases. In germline, CDR1 is SGHVS, CDR2 FQNEAQ. The CDR3 covers 15 residues. J lost 4 bases, V lost 3 bases, and 8 bases had no gene match. DNA of the CDR3: TGTGCCAGCAGCTTGGTCCAGACAGGGATCACTGAAGCTTTCTTT. It translates to CASSLVQTGITEAFF.

The chain recombines TRBV24-1 with TRBJ1-4; TRBD1 agrees at 7 bases. The CDR3 totals 16 residues. Germline assignment: CDR1 KGHDR and CDR2 SFDVKD. The V segment lost 1 base and the J segment 5 bases; nucleotides outside the gene matches: 6. The DNA of the CDR3 is TGTGCCACCAGTGATTTTGGAGGGGGCCCGAATGAAAAACTGTTTTTT. Translating it yields CATSDFGGGPNEKLFF.

The chain recombines TRBV9 with TRBJ2-7; D is unclear. This CDR3 has 13 residues. V was clipped by 7 bases and J by 6 bases, with 17 bases between them. The germline gives CDR1 SGDLS, CDR2 YYNGEE. This CDR3 is CASSTGPPSEQYF. The CDR3 DNA reads TGTGCCAGCTCAACCGGGCCCCCCTCCGAGCAGTACTTC.

This clonotype was counted once. V is TRBV27 and J is TRBJ1-5; D perhaps matches TRBD1 (5 bases). Germline-derived CDR1 and CDR2 are MNHEY and SMNVEV (reference sequence). Trimming left V 6 bases short and J 1 base short, with 13 bases between. The CDR3 spans 15 residues. CDR3 bases: TGTGCCAGCAGGACGGAAGGGGCGAGCAATCAGCCCCAGCATTTT. It codes for CASRTEGASNQPQHF.

This chain's CDR3 is CASDRDSDGAEAFF. In nucleotides, the CDR3 is TGTGCCAGTGACAGGGACAGCGATGGGGCTGAAGCTTTCTTT. This chain uses TRBV19 with TRBJ1-1; 7 positions agree with TRBD1. Germline CDR1 LNHDA, CDR2 SQIVND (reference sequence). The ends lost 8 bases at V and 6 bases at J; junction bases unmatched: 12. This CDR3 region has 14 residues.

This clonotype has more than one count but fewer than ten. A read error may account for a junction end that differs from germline. The V and J genes are TRBV7-8 and TRBJ2-4, with a tentative D call TRBD2 (5 bases). This CDR3 is 17 amino acids long. From germline, CDR1 is SGHVS and CDR2 FQNEAQ. The chain's CDR3 is CASSPFRAGLAKTIQYF. For the CDR3, the DNA is TGTGCCAGCAGCCCCTTCCGGGCCGGTCTAGCCAAAACCATTCAGTACTTC.

In its sample, this clonotype was seen a few times. This chain uses TRBV15 with TRBJ1-6, with D perhaps TRBD1 (5 bases). CDR1 is LNHNV, CDR2 YYDKDF, per germline (reference sequence). This CDR3 is 19 amino acids long. V dropped 4 bases and J dropped 4 bases, with 23 bases sitting between them. CDR3 DNA sequence: TGTGCCACCAGCATTATCCTCAGAGGGGCAGCGTCTTATAATTCACCCCTCCACTTT. Translating it yields CATSIILRGAASYNSPLHF.

This clonotype was picked up a small number of times. This chain joins TRBV2 and TRBJ2-7, with no clear D. CDR3 length: 12 residues. Per the germline V gene, CDR1 is SNHLY and CDR2 is FYNNEI. V lost 6 bases and J lost 4, with 10 bases in between. The CDR3 reads CASRGMAYEQYF. Here the CDR3 DNA reads TGTGCCAGCAGGGGGATGGCGTACGAGCAGTACTTC.